The sample holds a few counts of the clone carrying this T cell receptor (beta chain). Its specificity is not known. The sequencing template was cDNA reverse transcribed from extracted RNA. Sequenced by immunoSEQ multiplex PCR; TCRdb stores in-frame clones only, minus some. The sample has nearly 200,000 clones, 58% seen once; the top ten hold about 5.5%. Trimming took 0 bases from V and 3 from J, leaving 10 bases between them. Germline V CDR1 and CDR2: SGHDT, YYEEEE. The CDR3 is 14 residues long. The sample belongs to a study of CD8+ T cells in alopecia areata. Findings of the study overall: Baseline CD8+ expansion's link to response remains uncertain, as there was one nonresponder. Higher clonality than in normal scalp was seen in lesional scalp, especially alopecia totalis/universalis.

Treatment here: oral pan-JAK inhibitor, 5-10 mg twice daily. Both peripheral blood and punch biopsies of lesional scalp skin were obtained from patients who had alopecia areata. The chain recombines TRBV5-6 with TRBJ2-7; D might be TRBD1 (5 bases). The clonotype was recovered from a human donor with alopecia areata. Sequencing used CD4+ T cells sorted from blood, obtained at week 24, from a patient treated with tofacitinib. CDR3 coding DNA: TGTGCCAGCAGCTTGGGTCTGACAGACTACGAGCAGTACTTC. It yields the protein CASSLGLTDYEQYF.